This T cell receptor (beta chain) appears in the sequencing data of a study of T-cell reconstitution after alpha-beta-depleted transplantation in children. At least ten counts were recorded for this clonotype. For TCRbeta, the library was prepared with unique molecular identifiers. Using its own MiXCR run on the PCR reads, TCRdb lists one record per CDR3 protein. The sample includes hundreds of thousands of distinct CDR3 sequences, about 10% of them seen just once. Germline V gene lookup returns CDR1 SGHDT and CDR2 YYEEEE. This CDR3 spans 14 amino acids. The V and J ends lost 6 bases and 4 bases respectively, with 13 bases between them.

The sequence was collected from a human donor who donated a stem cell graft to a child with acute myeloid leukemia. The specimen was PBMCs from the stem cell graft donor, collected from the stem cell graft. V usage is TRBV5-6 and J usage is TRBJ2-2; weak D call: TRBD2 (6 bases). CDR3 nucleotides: TGTGCCAGCACTTACCTGGGGGGCACCGGGGAGCTGTTTTTT. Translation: CASTYLGGTGELFF.